The clone carrying this TCR beta chain came up many times. Starting material of 400 to 600 ng total RNA yielded TCR beta cDNA via a constant-region primer. Libraries for TCR beta were built through three nested multiplex PCR rounds, which together made up a slightly modified ARM-PCR procedure. TCRdb recomputed calls from the multiplex PCR reads with MiXCR, one row per CDR3 protein. The profile covers about 130,000 distinct CDR3 sequences, with 60% to 80% appearing a single time and approximately 8% taken by the ten largest. These data are taken from a study of tumor-infiltrating lymphocytes in primary liver carcinoma. Study-wide context: All patients, whether men or women, fell within 30 to 69 years of age. Lesions, classed as T1-T3 N0M0, spanned roughly 4 to 10 cm across. Sample counts of productive TCRbeta reads spanned roughly 3.5 to 8 million; these counts were similar across tissue types.

The source material, roughly 20-31 mg of unsorted bulk tissue, was used to co-extract RNA and DNA. The sequencing sample was made of liver tumor tissue from sampling region 3. As to subset: tumor region T3, left-lateral pole. The sequence was collected from a woman between 55 and 75 years old with primary liver carcinoma and hepatitis B virus infection.

This CDR3 reads CASSYQSSTYEQYF. In nucleotides, the CDR3 is TGTGCCAGCAGTTACCAAAGTTCTACCTACGAGCAGTACTTC. V and J are TRBV6-6 and TRBJ2-7; D is undetermined. Trimming stripped 2 bases from V and 2 bases from J, with 10 bases between. Germline V gene lookup returns CDR1 MNHNY and CDR2 SVGAGI (reference sequence). The CDR3 has 14 residues.